These T cell receptor beta chains were read from a single sample in a study of tumor-infiltrating lymphocytes in localized non-small cell lung cancer. Assay used: immunoSEQ multiplex PCR; TCRdb lists only in-frame clones, some missing. Among some 10,000 clones, 60% were seen once, and the ten largest hold roughly 11%. Sequencing was done on a sample of uninvolved lung tissue not adjacent to the tumor. These receptors originate from a human donor with non-small cell lung cancer. Each CDR3 is given with its conserved first and last residue. D genes are given only for firm matches. For some rows the clone size is stated as once, few or many, or as a class when expanded; others skip it.

V	D	size	J	DNA	CDR3
TRBV19	TRBD1	-	TRBJ2-5	TGTGCCAGTAGAGGGACAGCACAAGAGACCCAGTACTTC	CASRGTAQETQYF
TRBV28	-	-	TRBJ2-6	TGTGCCAGCAGTTCGGCCTCCTCTGGGGCCAACGTCCTGACTTTC	CASSSASSGANVLTF
TRBV7-9	-	-	TRBJ2-7	TGTGCCAGCAGCTTAGTAACTTTTAGGGCCCACGAGCAGTACTTC	CASSLVTFRAHEQYF
TRBV6-1	-	-	TRBJ1-2	TGTGCCAGCAGTGAAGGGACAGCTAACTATGGCTACACCTTC	CASSEGTANYGYTF
TRBV6-1	-	-	TRBJ1-3	TGTGCCAGCCGGCCTGGGGCAAACTCTGGAAACACCATATATTTT	CASRPGANSGNTIYF
TRBV5-1	-	-	TRBJ1-1	TGCGCCAGCAGCAAGGACCACACTGAAGCTTTCTTT	CASSKDHTEAFF
TRBV9	TRBD1	few	TRBJ2-5	TGTGCCAGCAGCTCCCGGGACAGGGACAGCCAAGAGACCCAGTACTTC	CASSSRDRDSQETQYF
TRBV6-6	TRBD1	-	TRBJ2-7	TGTGCCAGCAGTCACGGGGACAGGGTCTCCTACGAGCAGTACTTC	CASSHGDRVSYEQYF
TRBV11-3	TRBD1	-	TRBJ1-2	TGTGCCAGCAGCCGGGACAGGCGTTCTTATGGCTACACCTTC	CASSRDRRSYGYTF
TRBV6-5	TRBD2	-	TRBJ2-7	TGTGCCAGCAGGCCGCCCCGGGGGGACCACGAGCAGTACTTC	CASRPPRGDHEQYF
TRBV28	TRBD1	-	TRBJ2-1	TGTGCCAGCAGTTTACTGGCAGGGGGCTCCTACAATGAGCAGTTCTTC	CASSLLAGGSYNEQFF
TRBV29-1	TRBD1	-	TRBJ2-2	TGCAGCGTTGCCGGGACAGCGAACACCGGGGAGCTGTTTTTT	CSVAGTANTGELFF